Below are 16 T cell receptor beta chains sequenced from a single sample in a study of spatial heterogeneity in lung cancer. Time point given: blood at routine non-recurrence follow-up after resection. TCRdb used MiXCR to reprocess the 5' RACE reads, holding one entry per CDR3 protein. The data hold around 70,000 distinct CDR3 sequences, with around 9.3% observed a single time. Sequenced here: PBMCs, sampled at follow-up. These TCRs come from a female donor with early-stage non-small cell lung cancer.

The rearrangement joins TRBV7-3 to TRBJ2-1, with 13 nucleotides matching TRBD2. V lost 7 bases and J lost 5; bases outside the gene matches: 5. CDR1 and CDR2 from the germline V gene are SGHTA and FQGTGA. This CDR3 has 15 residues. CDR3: CASTPTSGRHNEQFF. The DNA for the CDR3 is TGTGCCAGCACCCCGACTAGCGGGAGGCACAATGAGCAGTTCTTC.

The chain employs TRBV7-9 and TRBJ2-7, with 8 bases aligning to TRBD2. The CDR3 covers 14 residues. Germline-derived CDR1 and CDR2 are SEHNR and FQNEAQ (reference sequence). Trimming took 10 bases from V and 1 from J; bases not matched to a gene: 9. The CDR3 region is CAISVLAASYEQYF. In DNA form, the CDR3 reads TGTGCCATTTCTGTACTAGCGGCGTCCTACGAGCAGTACTTC.

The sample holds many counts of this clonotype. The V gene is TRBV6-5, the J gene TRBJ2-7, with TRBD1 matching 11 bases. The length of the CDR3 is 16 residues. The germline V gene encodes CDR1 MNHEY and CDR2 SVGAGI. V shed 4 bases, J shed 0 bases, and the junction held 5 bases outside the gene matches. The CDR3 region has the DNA TGTGCCAGCAGTTTCTCCGGGACAGGGGGCTCCTACGAGCAGTACTTC. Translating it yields CASSFSGTGGSYEQYF.

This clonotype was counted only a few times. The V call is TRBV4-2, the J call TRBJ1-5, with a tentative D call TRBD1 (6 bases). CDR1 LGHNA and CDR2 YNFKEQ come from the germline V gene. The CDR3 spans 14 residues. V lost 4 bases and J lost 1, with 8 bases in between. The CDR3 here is CASSPGQSNQPQHF. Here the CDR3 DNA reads TGTGCCAGCAGCCCTGGACAGAGCAATCAGCCCCAGCATTTT.

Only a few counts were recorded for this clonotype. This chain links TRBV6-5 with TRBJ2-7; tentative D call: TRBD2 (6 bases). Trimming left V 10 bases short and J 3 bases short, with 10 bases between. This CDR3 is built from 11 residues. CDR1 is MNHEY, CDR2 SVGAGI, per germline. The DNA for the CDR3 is TGTGCCACCCGGGGGATCTACGAGCAGTACTTC. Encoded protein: CATRGIYEQYF.

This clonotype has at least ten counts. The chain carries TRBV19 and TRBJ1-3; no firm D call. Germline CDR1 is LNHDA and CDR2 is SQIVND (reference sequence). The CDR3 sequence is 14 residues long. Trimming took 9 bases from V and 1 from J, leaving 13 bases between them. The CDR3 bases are TGTGCCAGCCTCCTTGCTGGATCTGGAAACACCATATATTTT. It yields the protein CASLLAGSGNTIYF.

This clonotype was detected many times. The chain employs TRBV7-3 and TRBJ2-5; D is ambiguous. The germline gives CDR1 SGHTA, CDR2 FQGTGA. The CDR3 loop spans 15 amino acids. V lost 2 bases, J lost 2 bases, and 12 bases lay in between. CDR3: CASSLGQDPQETQYF. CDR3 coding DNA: TGTGCCAGCAGCTTAGGGCAGGACCCTCAAGAGACCCAGTACTTC.

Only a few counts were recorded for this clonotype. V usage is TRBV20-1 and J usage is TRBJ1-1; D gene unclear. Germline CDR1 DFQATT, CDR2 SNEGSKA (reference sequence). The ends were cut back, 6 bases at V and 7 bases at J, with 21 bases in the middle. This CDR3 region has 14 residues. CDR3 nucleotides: TGCAGTGCCTCGGGAGGCAGCCCTAGAAATGAAGCTTTCTTT. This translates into CSASGGSPRNEAFF.

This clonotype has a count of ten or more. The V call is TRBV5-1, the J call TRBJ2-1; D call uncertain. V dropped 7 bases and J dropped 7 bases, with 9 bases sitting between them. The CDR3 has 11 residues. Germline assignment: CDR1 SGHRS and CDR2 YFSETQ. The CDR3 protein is CASRLWNEQFF. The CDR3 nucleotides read TGCGCCAGCCGACTCTGGAATGAGCAGTTCTTC. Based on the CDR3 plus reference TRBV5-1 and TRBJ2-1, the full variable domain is KAGVTQTPRYLIKTRGQQVTLSCSPISGHRSVSWYQQTPGQGLQFLFEYFSETQRNKGNFPGRFSGRQFSNSRSEMNVSTLELGDSALYLCASRLWNEQFFGPGTRLTVL.

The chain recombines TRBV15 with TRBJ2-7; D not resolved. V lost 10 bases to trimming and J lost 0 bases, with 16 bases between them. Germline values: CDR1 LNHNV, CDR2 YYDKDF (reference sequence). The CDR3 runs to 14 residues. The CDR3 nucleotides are TGTGCCATCGGGCCCTGGAAAGGCTCCTACGAGCAGTACTTC. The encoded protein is CAIGPWKGSYEQYF. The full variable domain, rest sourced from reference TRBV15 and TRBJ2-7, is DAMVIQNPRYQVTQFGKPVTLSCSQTLNHNVMYWYQQKSSQAPKLLFHYYDKDFNNEADTPDNFQSRRPNTSFCFLDIRSPGLGDTAMYLCAIGPWKGSYEQYFGPGTRLTVT.

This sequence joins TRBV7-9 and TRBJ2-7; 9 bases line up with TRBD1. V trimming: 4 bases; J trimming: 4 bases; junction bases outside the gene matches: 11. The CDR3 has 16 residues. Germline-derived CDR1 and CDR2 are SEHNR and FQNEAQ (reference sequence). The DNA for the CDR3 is TGTGCCAGCAGCTCACCCCGGGACAGGGTGAGGTACGAGCAGTACTTC. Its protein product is CASSSPRDRVRYEQYF.

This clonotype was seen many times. DNA of the CDR3: TGCGCCAGCAGCCTATCCAGGGGTCCTGGTCGTGGTGGCTACACCTTC. It encodes CASSLSRGPGRGGYTF. The V call is TRBV5-1, the J call TRBJ1-2; possible D gene TRBD1, 6 bases. This CDR3 spans 16 amino acids. Germline lookup yields CDR1 SGHRS and CDR2 YFSETQ. Trimming removed 4 bases at V and 7 bases at J, with 23 bases between.

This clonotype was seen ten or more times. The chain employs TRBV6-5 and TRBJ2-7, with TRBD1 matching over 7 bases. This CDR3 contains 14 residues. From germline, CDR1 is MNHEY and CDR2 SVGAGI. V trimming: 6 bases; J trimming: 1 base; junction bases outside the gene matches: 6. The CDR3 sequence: CASRRQGISYEQYF. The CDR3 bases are TGTGCCAGCAGACGACAGGGAATTTCCTACGAGCAGTACTTC.

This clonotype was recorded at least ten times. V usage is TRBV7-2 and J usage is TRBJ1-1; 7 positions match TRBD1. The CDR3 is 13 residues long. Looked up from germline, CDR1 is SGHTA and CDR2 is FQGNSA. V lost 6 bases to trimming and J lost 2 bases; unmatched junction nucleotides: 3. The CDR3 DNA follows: TGTGCCAGCAGGTGGGACAGCAACACTGAAGCTTTCTTT. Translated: CASRWDSNTEAFF.

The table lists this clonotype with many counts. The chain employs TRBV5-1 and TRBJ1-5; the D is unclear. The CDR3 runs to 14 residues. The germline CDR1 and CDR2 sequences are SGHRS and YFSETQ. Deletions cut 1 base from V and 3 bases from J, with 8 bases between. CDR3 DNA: TGCGCCAGCAGCTTGTTGGGCCCCAATCAGCCCCAGCATTTT. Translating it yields CASSLLGPNQPQHF.

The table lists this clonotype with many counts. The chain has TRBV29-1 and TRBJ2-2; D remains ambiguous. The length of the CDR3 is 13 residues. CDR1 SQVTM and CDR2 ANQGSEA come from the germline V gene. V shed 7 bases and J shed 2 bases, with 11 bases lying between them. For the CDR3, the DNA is TGCAGCGCGAAAGGGCAAAACACCGGGGAGCTGTTTTTT. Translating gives CSAKGQNTGELFF.